A single sample gave rise to the 29 T cell receptor beta chains below, sequenced in a study of CD8+ T cells in alopecia areata. The treatment: oral pan-JAK inhibitor, 5-10 mg twice daily. Following RNA extraction, reverse transcription yielded cDNA that acted as the sequencing template. The assay was immunoSEQ multiplex PCR, and TCRdb's table has in-frame clones only and misses some. The sample yields 150,000 to 200,000 clones, approximately 65% seen once. Specimen: CD4+ T cells sorted from blood, collected at week 4, from a patient treated with tofacitinib. The receptors shown here come from a human donor with alopecia areata.

The CDR3 is CAWSVGGSEDTQYF. CDR3 sequence (DNA): TGTGCCTGGAGTGTCGGTGGGAGTGAAGATACGCAGTATTTT. This sequence joins TRBV30 and TRBJ2-3, with a possible D match to TRBD2 (5 bases). CDR3 length equals 14 residues. Germline V gene sequence: CDR1 GTSNPN, CDR2 SVGIG (reference sequence). Trimming pared 0 bases from V and 5 bases from J, leaving 12 bases between.

This chain joins TRBV9 and TRBJ1-6; 12 nucleotides line up with TRBD1. This CDR3 is built from 17 residues. V lost 0 bases and J lost 7; bases outside the gene matches: 5. CDR1 is SGDLS and CDR2 is YYNGEE in the germline V gene. In nucleotides, the CDR3 is TGTGCCAGCAGCGTAGAGGGACAGGGGGCACAAAATTCACCCCTCCACTTT. This codes for CASSVEGQGAQNSPLHF.

This chain links TRBV4-1 with TRBJ2-5, with 11 bases matching TRBD1. Germline CDR1 and CDR2: MGHRA and YSYEKL. This CDR3 region has 17 residues. Trimming removed 4 bases from V and 6 bases from J; junction bases left unmatched: 13. Here the CDR3 DNA reads TGCGCCAGCAGCCCTGGACAGGGGGCGCGATCGTGGAAGACCCAGTACTTC. Residues: CASSPGQGARSWKTQYF.

The chain links TRBV29-1 to TRBJ2-3, with TRBD1 matching 9 bases. V shed 8 bases and J 15 bases; nucleotides not matched to a gene: 9. This CDR3 is 10 amino acids long. Looked up from germline, CDR1 is SQVTM and CDR2 is ANQGSEA. The CDR3 sequence is CSIRTGERYF. The CDR3 bases are TGCAGCATCCGGACAGGGGAAAGATATTTT.

The sample holds one count of this clone. An end of the junction differs from the germline gene, which may be a read error. This chain joins TRBV27 and TRBJ2-5; D could derive from TRBD1 or TRBD2 (5 bases each). Germline V gene lookup returns CDR1 MNHEY and CDR2 SMNVEV (reference sequence). CDR3 length: 12 amino acids. CDR3 loop: CASSRHMGTEYF. In nucleotides, the CDR3 is TGTGCCAGCAGTCGACACATGGGGACCGAGTACTTC.

V and J are TRBV20-1 and TRBJ1-2; D is uncertain. Between the trimmed V and J ends, which lost 5 bases and 10 bases, there was a span of 14 bases. Germline CDR1 DFQATT, CDR2 SNEGSKA (reference sequence). The CDR3 has 11 amino acids. CDR3 sequence (DNA): TGCAGTGCTTCTAACGACCGAGACTACACCTTC. It codes for CSASNDRDYTF.

This chain links TRBV5-1 with TRBJ1-6; the D is unclear. Between the trimmed V and J ends, which lost 4 bases and 0 bases, there was a span of 17 bases. CDR1 and CDR2 (germline): SGHRS, YFSETQ. The CDR3 runs to 18 residues. In DNA form, the CDR3 reads TGCGCCAGCAGCCTTTCTACCGCGGGAAGCTCCTATAATTCACCCCTCCACTTT. Protein product: CASSLSTAGSSYNSPLHF.

The chain is built from TRBV11-2 and TRBJ2-5; the match to TRBD1 covers 8 bases. CDR3 size: 16 residues. CDR1 is SGHAT and CDR2 is FQNNGV in the germline V gene. The V segment lost 2 bases and the J segment 5 bases; nucleotides outside the gene matches: 10. CDR3 DNA: TGTGCCAGCAGCTTATCTTACGCAGGGGGCATGGAGACCCAGTACTTC. It encodes CASSLSYAGGMETQYF.

The chain links TRBV30 to TRBJ2-3; 9 positions agree with TRBD1. CDR3 length equals 15 residues. Per germline, CDR1 GTSNPN and CDR2 SVGIG (reference sequence). The J segment lost 1 base and the V segment lost 3 bases, leaving 5 bases of the junction unmatched. CDR3 nucleotides: TGTGCCTGGAGCGGACAGGGGTCCCGCACAGATACGCAGTATTTT. Translated, it gives CAWSGQGSRTDTQYF.

This clone came up a few times. The chain combines TRBV5-1 with TRBJ2-3; D gene ambiguous. The CDR3 has 14 residues. From germline, CDR1 is SGHRS and CDR2 YFSETQ. V lost 0 bases and J lost 2, with 7 bases in between. CDR3: CASSLDGDTDTQYF. The CDR3 bases are TGCGCCAGCAGCTTGGATGGAGACACAGATACGCAGTATTTT.

This rearrangement joins TRBV7-2 to TRBJ2-3, with TRBD2 matching over 8 bases. CDR3 size: 11 residues. V was clipped by 5 bases and J by 9 bases; unmatched bases: 1. Germline-derived CDR1 and CDR2 are SGHTA and FQGNSA. The CDR3 nucleotides read TGTGCCAGCAGCCCGGGGGGGACGCAGTATTTT. Its translation is CASSPGGTQYF. Full variable domain (remainder filled in from reference TRBV7-2 and TRBJ2-3): GAGVSQSPSNKVTEKGKDVELRCDPISGHTALYWYRQSLGQGLEFLIYFQGNSAPDKSGLPSDRFSAERTGGSVSTLTIQRTQQEDSAVYLCASSPGGTQYFGPGTRLTVL.

This clone was found a few times. The rearrangement uses TRBV7-2 and TRBJ2-5, with a tentative D call TRBD1 (6 bases). CDR1 and CDR2 (germline): SGHTA, FQGNSA. V lost 5 bases and J lost 3, with 10 bases in between. The CDR3 consists of 13 residues. CDR3 sequence (DNA): TGTGCCAGCAGCGAACAGGGAGAAGAGACCCAGTACTTC. Amino acid sequence: CASSEQGEETQYF.

This clone was counted a single time. The chain has TRBV5-4 and TRBJ1-2, with D maybe TRBD1 (6 bases). The CDR3 loop spans 13 amino acids. V gave up 4 bases and J gave up 3 bases, with 10 bases separating them. The germline CDR1 and CDR2 sequences are SGHNT and YYREEE (reference sequence). As DNA, the CDR3 is TGTGCCAGCAGCCCACAGGGTGACTATGGCTACACCTTC. Translating gives CASSPQGDYGYTF. Variable domain in full (rest from reference TRBV5-4 and TRBJ1-2): ETGVTQSPTHLIKTRGQQVTLRCSSQSGHNTVSWYQQALGQGPQFIFQYYREEENGRGNFPPRFSGLQFPNYSSELNVNALELDDSALYLCASSPQGDYGYTFGSGTRLTVV.

V gene TRBV29-1 combines with J gene TRBJ2-5; D unresolved. The CDR3 consists of 13 residues. V was shortened by 2 bases and J by 1 base, with 8 bases between the two germline ends. Germline V lookup: CDR1 SQVTM, CDR2 ANQGSEA. The CDR3 bases are TGCAGCGTTGAATCGCGGCGCCAAGAGACCCAGTACTTC. Residues: CSVESRRQETQYF.

The genes are TRBV30 and TRBJ2-4; tentative D call: TRBD1 (5 bases). This CDR3 contains 16 residues. Germline V CDR1 and CDR2: GTSNPN, SVGIG (reference sequence). Trimming pared 4 bases from V and 0 bases from J, leaving 16 bases between. CDR3 region: CAWNRGTPGAKNIQYF. DNA for the CDR3: TGTGCCTGGAATAGGGGAACACCCGGAGCCAAAAACATTCAGTACTTC.

This chain uses TRBV7-8 with TRBJ2-7; 7 nucleotides line up with TRBD2. CDR3 size: 16 residues. V lost 7 bases and J lost 3; bases outside the gene matches: 15. From germline, CDR1 is SGHVS and CDR2 FQNEAQ. CDR3 residues: CASTSLGGNFGYEQYF. CDR3 bases: TGTGCCAGCACTTCATTGGGGGGGAATTTCGGCTACGAGCAGTACTTC.

The chain couples TRBV18 to TRBJ1-5; 11 bases agree with TRBD1. The V segment lost 0 bases and the J segment 7 bases; nucleotides outside the gene matches: 5. This CDR3 region has 16 residues. Germline CDR1 and CDR2: KGHSH and LQKENI. CDR3 amino acids: CASSPPPGTGGQPQHF. As DNA, the CDR3 is TGTGCCAGCTCACCACCGCCCGGGACAGGGGGACAGCCCCAGCATTTT.

Only one count was recorded for this clone. This sequence joins TRBV29-1 and TRBJ1-1; 8 nucleotides agree with TRBD1. V gave up 7 bases and J gave up 11 bases; unmatched junction bases: 12. Germline CDR1 reads SQVTM; CDR2 reads ANQGSEA. CDR3 length equals 12 residues. The CDR3 DNA sequence: TGCAGCGCTTCGACAGGGGCCCCCGCGGCTTTCTTT. This translates into CSASTGAPAAFF.

The table lists this clone with a count of one. V is TRBV15 and J is TRBJ1-2, with D perhaps matching TRBD1 (5 bases). There are 17 residues in the CDR3. Per the germline V gene, CDR1 is LNHNV and CDR2 is YYDKDF (reference sequence). Trimming took 1 base from V and 3 from J, leaving 18 bases between them. CDR3 in amino acids: CATSRGSREELYYGYTF. The CDR3, as DNA: TGTGCCACCAGCAGAGGGTCCAGGGAGGAACTTTACTATGGCTACACCTTC.

This sequence joins TRBV9 and TRBJ2-3; 7 positions match TRBD2. CDR1 is SGDLS, CDR2 YYNGEE, per germline. Trimming cost V 0 bases and J 5 bases; bases outside gene matches: 6. CDR3 length: 15 residues. CDR3 sequence: CASSVVRGEVDTQYF. In nucleotides, the CDR3 is TGTGCCAGCAGCGTAGTCCGGGGGGAGGTAGATACGCAGTATTTT.

The gene calls are TRBV5-6 and TRBJ2-5; no definite D call. The germline V and J ends were trimmed by 5 bases and 1 base, with 9 bases remaining between them. Germline V gene data show CDR1 as SGHDT and CDR2 as YYEEEE. CDR3 length: 13 amino acids. The CDR3 DNA follows: TGTGCCAGCAGGTTCCCAGGCCAAGAGACCCAGTACTTC. Protein sequence: CASRFPGQETQYF.

This clone was recorded once. The gene calls are TRBV6-6 and TRBJ2-7, with 12 nucleotides matching TRBD1. V shed 8 bases and J 12 bases; nucleotides not matched to a gene: 14. CDR3 length: 14 residues. From germline, CDR1 is MNHNY and CDR2 SVGAGI (reference sequence). The DNA for the CDR3 is TGTGCCAGCGGACGCCGGGGACAGGGGGCGTTCCGGTACTTC. Encoded protein: CASGRRGQGAFRYF.

The chain joins TRBV10-3 to TRBJ2-1; 10 nucleotides agree with TRBD1. Trimming at V came to 5 bases and at J to 6 bases, leaving 7 bases not matched to a gene. Germline V gives CDR1 ENHRY, CDR2 SYGVKD. The CDR3 extends over 15 amino acids. In DNA form, the CDR3 reads TGTGCCATCAGTCCCGGGACAGGGGAGGCCAATGAGCAGTTCTTC. It encodes CAISPGTGEANEQFF.

This clone has just one count. The chain combines TRBV4-3 with TRBJ2-5; D not resolved. Germline V gene lookup returns CDR1 LGHNA and CDR2 YSLEER. V was clipped by 0 bases and J by 7 bases, with 15 bases between them. This CDR3 contains 15 residues. DNA of the CDR3: TGCGCCAGCAGCCAAGAAGCTCTAGGGTTGAGGACCCAGTACTTC. Amino acids: CASSQEALGLRTQYF.

The chain joins TRBV30 to TRBJ1-1; a weak D match, TRBD1 (6 bases). Looked up from germline, CDR1 is GTSNPN and CDR2 is SVGIG (reference sequence). The CDR3 contains 15 residues. V was pared by 2 bases and J by 4 bases, with 17 bases between. DNA for the CDR3: TGTGCCTGGAGTTACTGGACAGCCAGGGCCACTGAAGCTTTCTTT. It translates to CAWSYWTARATEAFF. Drawing the rest from reference TRBV30 and TRBJ1-1, the complete variable domain is SQTIHQWPATLVQPVGSPLSLECTVEGTSNPNLYWYRQAAGRGLQLLFYSVGIGQISSEVPQNLSASRPQDRQFILSSKKLLLSDSGFYLCAWSYWTARATEAFFGQGTRLTVV.

The chain recombines TRBV29-1 with TRBJ1-2; D is unresolved. The CDR3 loop spans 13 amino acids. Between the trimmed V and J ends, which lost 5 bases and 8 bases, there was a span of 18 bases. Germline V lookup: CDR1 SQVTM, CDR2 ANQGSEA. In DNA, the CDR3 is TGCAGCGTTCGAGAGATAGGGATGGCCGGCTACACCTTC. Its translation is CSVREIGMAGYTF.

The V gene is TRBV2, the J gene TRBJ2-7, with 7 bases lining up with TRBD1. The CDR3 totals 16 residues. The V gene end was trimmed by 6 bases and the J gene end by 2 bases; junction bases not matched to a gene: 13. Germline values: CDR1 SNHLY, CDR2 FYNNEI. CDR3 coding DNA: TGTGCCAGCAGACGGGACCAGGGGGATGGGACCTACGAGCAGTACTTC. Translation gives CASRRDQGDGTYEQYF.

V gene TRBV11-2 combines with J gene TRBJ1-1, with D unresolved. V gave up 5 bases and J gave up 7 bases, with 8 bases separating them. Germline values: CDR1 SGHAT, CDR2 FQNNGV. The CDR3 covers 11 residues. The CDR3 nucleotides read TGTGCCAGCAGCCCTAGCCGTGAAGCTTTCTTT. Translation: CASSPSREAFF.

This clone was observed once. The rearrangement links TRBV5-6 to TRBJ2-1, with 8 bases matching TRBD2. Looked up from germline, CDR1 is SGHDT and CDR2 is YYEEEE. The ends lost 2 bases at V and 7 bases at J; junction bases unmatched: 8. The CDR3 consists of 15 residues. The CDR3 region is CASSFRRGAWNEQFF. The CDR3 DNA reads as TGTGCCAGCAGCTTCAGGCGGGGGGCTTGGAATGAGCAGTTCTTC.